This T cell receptor (beta chain) was sequenced in a study of PD-L1 blockade in urothelial cancer. At the level of the study: Dosed intravenously at 1,200 mg every 3 weeks, atezolizumab was initiated by patients around 2014. Patients had received 0 to 3 prior chemotherapy regimens.

The CDR3 is 16 amino acids. V dropped 5 bases and J dropped 0; count of bases not matched to a gene: 3. Germline V CDR1 and CDR2: ENHRY, SYGVKD. Indicated time point: peripheral blood 6 weeks after treatment start. Per patient, between 1 and 8 samples were collected at pretreatment and on-treatment time points. Clones were sequenced by immunoSEQ multiplex PCR, and TCRdb holds only the in-frame ones, with some missing. This table holds 120,000 or so clones, about 83% found once. The gene calls are TRBV10-3 and TRBJ2-3, with 12 bases that match TRBD2. The specimen was PBMCs, collected around atezolizumab (anti-PD-L1) treatment. The origin of this receptor is a middle-aged man with urothelial cancer. This chain's CDR3 is CAISQLAGGSTDTQYF. The CDR3 bases are TGTGCCATCAGTCAACTAGCGGGAGGTAGCACAGATACGCAGTATTTT.